This T cell receptor beta chain was identified during a study of blood T cell repertoires in COVID-19. For the study at large: Whether acute or convalescent, the COVID-19 samples came from the United States, Italy and Spain. The cDNA or gDNA used as material had been derived from T cells, B-cell-depleted T cells, or PBMCs.

Germline values: CDR1 MNHEY, CDR2 SVGAGI. The CDR3 totals 15 residues. Trimming shortened V by 5 bases and J by 3 bases, and 16 bases separated the two germline ends. Original methodology: Reference gene primer amplification gave estimated nucleated cell counts. TCRdb keeps only in-frame clones here, not all; method: immunoSEQ multiplex PCR. V and J calls and clone size come straight from that table; D and trimming were deduced from the DNA. The sample holds under 200,000 clones; under 85% are singletons and the top ten take approximately 15%. Sequencing was performed on peripheral blood. The V gene is TRBV6-5, the J gene TRBJ1-2; perhaps TRBD1 as D (5 bases). The clonotype was recovered from a man aged 60 to 69 with active or convalescent COVID-19. The CDR3 DNA reads as TGTGCCAGCAGTACCCCATTGGGACTGGACTATGGCTACACCTTC. Translated: CASSTPLGLDYGYTF.